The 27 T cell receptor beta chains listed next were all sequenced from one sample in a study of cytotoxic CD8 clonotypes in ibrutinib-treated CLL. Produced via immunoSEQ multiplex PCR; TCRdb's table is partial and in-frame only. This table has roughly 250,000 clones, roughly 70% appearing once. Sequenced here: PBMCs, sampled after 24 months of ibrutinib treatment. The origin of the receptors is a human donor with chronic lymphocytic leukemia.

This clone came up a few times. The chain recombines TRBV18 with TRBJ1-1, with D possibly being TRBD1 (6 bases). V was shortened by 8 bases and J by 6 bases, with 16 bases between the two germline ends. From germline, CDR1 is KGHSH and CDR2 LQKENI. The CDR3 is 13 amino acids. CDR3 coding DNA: TGTGCCAGCCCCCGTGCAGGGGTGGCTGAAGCTTTCTTT. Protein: CASPRAGVAEAFF.

The CDR3 coding sequence is TGTGCCAGCAGCCCCTCGGAGCCCCGGGACGGAACCTACGAGCAGTACTTC. Its translation: CASSPSEPRDGTYEQYF. The rearrangement links TRBV4-2 to TRBJ2-7, with D possibly called TRBD1 or TRBD2 (5 bases each). Looked up from germline, CDR1 is LGHNA and CDR2 is YNFKEQ. This CDR3 is built from 17 residues. Trimming left V 4 bases short and J 2 bases short, with 21 bases between.

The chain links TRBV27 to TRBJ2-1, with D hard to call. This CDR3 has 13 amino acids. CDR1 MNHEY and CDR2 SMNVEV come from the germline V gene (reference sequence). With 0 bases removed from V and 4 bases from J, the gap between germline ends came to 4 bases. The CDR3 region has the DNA TGTGCCAGCAGTTTATCTATGTACAATGAGCAGTTCTTC. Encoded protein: CASSLSMYNEQFF.

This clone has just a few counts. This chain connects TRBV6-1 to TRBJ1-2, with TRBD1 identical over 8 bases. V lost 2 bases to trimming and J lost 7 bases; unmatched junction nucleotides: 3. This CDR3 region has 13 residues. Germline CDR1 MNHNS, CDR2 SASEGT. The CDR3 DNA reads TGTGCCAGCAGTGAACAGGGGGCGTTTGGCTACACCTTC. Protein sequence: CASSEQGAFGYTF.

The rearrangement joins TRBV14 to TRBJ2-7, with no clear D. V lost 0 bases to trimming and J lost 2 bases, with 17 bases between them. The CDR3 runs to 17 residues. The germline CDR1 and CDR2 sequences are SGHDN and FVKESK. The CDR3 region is CASSQDRPRTAAYEQYF. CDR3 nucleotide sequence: TGTGCCAGCAGCCAAGATCGGCCGAGGACGGCCGCCTACGAGCAGTACTTC.

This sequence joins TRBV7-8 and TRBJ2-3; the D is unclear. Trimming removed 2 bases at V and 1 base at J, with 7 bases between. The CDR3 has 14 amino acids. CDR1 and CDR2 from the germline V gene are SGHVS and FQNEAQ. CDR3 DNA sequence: TGTGCCAGCAGCTTATCGTTAGGCACAGATACGCAGTATTTT. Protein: CASSLSLGTDTQYF. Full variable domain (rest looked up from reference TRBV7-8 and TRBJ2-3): GAGVSQSPRYKVAKRGQDVALRCDPISGHVSLFWYQQALGQGPEFLTYFQNEAQLDKSGLPSDRFFAERPEGSVSTLKIQRTQQEDSAVYLCASSLSLGTDTQYFGPGTRLTVL.

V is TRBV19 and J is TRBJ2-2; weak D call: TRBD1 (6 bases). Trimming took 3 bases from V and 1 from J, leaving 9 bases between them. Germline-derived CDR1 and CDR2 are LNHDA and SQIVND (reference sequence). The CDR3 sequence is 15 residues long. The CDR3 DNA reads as TGTGCCAGTAGTATTGGACAGTGGAACACCGGGGAGCTGTTTTTT. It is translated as CASSIGQWNTGELFF.

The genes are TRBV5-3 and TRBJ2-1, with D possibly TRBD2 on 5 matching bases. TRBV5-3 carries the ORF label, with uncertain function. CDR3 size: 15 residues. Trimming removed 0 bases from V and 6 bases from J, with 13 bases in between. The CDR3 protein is CARSLVYSAINEQFF. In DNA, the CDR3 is TGTGCCAGAAGCTTGGTTTATAGCGCCATCAATGAGCAGTTCTTC.

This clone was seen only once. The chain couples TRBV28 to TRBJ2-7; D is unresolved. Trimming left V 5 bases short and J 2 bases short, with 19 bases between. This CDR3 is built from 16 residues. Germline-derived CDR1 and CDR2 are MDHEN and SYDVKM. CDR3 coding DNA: TGTGCCAGCAGTAATCCCAGGCGTGGGTATACCTACGAGCAGTACTTC. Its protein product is CASSNPRRGYTYEQYF.

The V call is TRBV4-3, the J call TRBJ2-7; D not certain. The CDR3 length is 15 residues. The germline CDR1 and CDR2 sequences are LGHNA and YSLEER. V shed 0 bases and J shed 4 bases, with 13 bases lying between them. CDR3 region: CASSQDTAASYEQYF. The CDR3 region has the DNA TGCGCCAGCAGCCAAGATACAGCCGCGTCTTACGAGCAGTACTTC.

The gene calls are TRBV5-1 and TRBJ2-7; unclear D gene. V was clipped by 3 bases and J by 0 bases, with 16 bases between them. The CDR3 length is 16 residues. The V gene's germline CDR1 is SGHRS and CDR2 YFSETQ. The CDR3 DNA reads TGCGCCAGCAGCTCAGATTCCTGGTTCCGCTCCTACGAGCAGTACTTC. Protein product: CASSSDSWFRSYEQYF.

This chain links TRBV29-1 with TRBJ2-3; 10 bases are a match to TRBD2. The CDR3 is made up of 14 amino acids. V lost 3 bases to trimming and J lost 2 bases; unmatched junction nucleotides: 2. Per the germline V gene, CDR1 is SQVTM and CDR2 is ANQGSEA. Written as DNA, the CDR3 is TGCAGCGTTGACGGACTAGCGGACACAGATACGCAGTATTTT. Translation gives CSVDGLADTDTQYF.

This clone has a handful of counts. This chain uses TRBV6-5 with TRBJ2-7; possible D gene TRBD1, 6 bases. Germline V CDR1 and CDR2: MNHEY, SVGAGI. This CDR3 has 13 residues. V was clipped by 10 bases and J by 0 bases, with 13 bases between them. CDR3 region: CATSWTDSYEQYF. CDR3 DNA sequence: TGTGCCACCTCCTGGACAGACTCCTACGAGCAGTACTTC.

CDR3 bases: TGTGCCAGTAGTATAGGTCTGACGGTATCCTACGAGCAGTACTTC. As protein: CASSIGLTVSYEQYF. This chain joins TRBV19 and TRBJ2-7, with D unresolved. Germline CDR1 and CDR2: LNHDA and SQIVND (reference sequence). The CDR3 loop spans 15 amino acids. The ends were cut back, 1 base at V and 1 base at J, with 11 bases in the middle.

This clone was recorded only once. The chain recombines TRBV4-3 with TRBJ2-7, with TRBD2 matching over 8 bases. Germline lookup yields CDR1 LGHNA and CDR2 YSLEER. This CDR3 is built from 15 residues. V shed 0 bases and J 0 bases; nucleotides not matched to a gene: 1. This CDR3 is CASSQESGGSYEQYF. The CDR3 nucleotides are TGCGCCAGCAGCCAAGAAAGCGGGGGCTCCTACGAGCAGTACTTC.

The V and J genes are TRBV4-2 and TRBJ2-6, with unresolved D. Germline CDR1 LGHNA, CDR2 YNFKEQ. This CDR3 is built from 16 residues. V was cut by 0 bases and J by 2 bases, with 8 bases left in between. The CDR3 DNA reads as TGTGCCAGCAGCCAAGAGGTTGCTGCTGGGGCCAACGTCCTGACTTTC. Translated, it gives CASSQEVAAGANVLTF.

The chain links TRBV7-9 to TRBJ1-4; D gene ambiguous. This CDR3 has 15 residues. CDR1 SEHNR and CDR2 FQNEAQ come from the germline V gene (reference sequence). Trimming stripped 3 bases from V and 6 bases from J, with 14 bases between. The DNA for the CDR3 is TGTGCCAGCAGCTTTTGGGCAGCAAAAGATGAAAAACTGTTTTTT. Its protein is CASSFWAAKDEKLFF.

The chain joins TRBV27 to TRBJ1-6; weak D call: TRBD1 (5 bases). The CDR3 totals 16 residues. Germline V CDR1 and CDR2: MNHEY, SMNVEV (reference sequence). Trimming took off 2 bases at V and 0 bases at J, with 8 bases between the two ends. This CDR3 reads CASSLQGNSYNSPLHF. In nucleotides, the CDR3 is TGTGCCAGCAGTTTACAGGGAAACTCCTATAATTCACCCCTCCACTTT.

CDR3 DNA sequence: TGTGCCAGCAGCCTCCACAGGGCCCCTAGAGAAAAACTGTTTTTT. Amino acids: CASSLHRAPREKLFF. The chain combines TRBV11-2 with TRBJ1-4, with D perhaps TRBD1 (6 bases). The CDR3 has 15 amino acids. The germline V gene encodes CDR1 SGHAT and CDR2 FQNNGV. V was cut by 5 bases and J by 8 bases, with 18 bases left in between.

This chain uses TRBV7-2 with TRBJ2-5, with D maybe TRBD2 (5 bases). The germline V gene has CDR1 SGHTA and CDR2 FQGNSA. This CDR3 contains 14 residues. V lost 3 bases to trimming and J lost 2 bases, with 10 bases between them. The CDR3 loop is CASSFDGGQETQYF. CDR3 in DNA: TGTGCCAGCAGCTTCGACGGCGGGCAAGAGACCCAGTACTTC.

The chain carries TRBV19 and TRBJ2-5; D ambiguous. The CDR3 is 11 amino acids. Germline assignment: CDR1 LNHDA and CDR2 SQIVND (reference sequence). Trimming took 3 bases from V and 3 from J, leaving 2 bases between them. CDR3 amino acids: CASSMEETQYF. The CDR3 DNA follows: TGTGCCAGTAGTATGGAAGAGACCCAGTACTTC.

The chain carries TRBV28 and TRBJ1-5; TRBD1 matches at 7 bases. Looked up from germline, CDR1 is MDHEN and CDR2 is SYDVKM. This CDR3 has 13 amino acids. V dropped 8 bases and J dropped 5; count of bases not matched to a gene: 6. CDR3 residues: CASETGLYQPQHF. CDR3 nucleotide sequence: TGTGCCAGCGAGACAGGGCTCTATCAGCCCCAGCATTTT. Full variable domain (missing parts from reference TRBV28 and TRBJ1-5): DVKVTQSSRYLVKRTGEKVFLECVQDMDHENMFWYRQDPGLGLRLIYFSYDVKMKEKGDIPEGYSVSREKKERFSLILESASTNQTSMYLCASETGLYQPQHFGDGTRLSIL.

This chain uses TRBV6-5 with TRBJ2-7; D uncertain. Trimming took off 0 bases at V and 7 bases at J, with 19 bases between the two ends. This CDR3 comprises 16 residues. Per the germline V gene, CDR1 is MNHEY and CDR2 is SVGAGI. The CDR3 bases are TGTGCCAGCAGTTACTCGGCTCTGACCCTTCAAGGGGAGCAGTACTTC. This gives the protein CASSYSALTLQGEQYF.

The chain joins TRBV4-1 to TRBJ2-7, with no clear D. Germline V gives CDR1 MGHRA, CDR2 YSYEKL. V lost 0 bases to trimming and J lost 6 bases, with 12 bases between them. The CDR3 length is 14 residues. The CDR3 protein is CASSQDLNLGEQYF. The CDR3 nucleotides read TGCGCCAGCAGCCAAGATCTTAATCTGGGCGAGCAGTACTTC.

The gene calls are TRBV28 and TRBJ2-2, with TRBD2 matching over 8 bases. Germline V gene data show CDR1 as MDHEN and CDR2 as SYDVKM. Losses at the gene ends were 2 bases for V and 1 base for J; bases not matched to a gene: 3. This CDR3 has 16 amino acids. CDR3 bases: TGTGCCAGCAGTTTAACTAGCGGATTGAACACCGGGGAGCTGTTTTTT. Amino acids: CASSLTSGLNTGELFF.

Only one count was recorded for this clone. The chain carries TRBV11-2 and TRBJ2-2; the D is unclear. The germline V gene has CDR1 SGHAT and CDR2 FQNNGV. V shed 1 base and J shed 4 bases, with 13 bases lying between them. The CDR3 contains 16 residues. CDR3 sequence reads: CASSLGRSAVTGELFF. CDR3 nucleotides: TGTGCCAGCAGCTTAGGTCGTTCGGCGGTCACCGGGGAGCTGTTTTTT.

The CDR3 coding sequence is TGTGCCACCAGCAGGGGGACTAGCGGGAGATCCGAGCAGTACTTC. Translating it yields CATSRGTSGRSEQYF. The genes are TRBV15 and TRBJ2-7; TRBD2 matches at 14 bases. The CDR3 covers 15 residues. The trim removed 3 bases at V and 6 bases at J, leaving 4 bases unmatched. Germline CDR1 is LNHNV and CDR2 is YYDKDF (reference sequence).